These T cell receptor beta chains were read from a single sample in a study of T cells in Graves' hyperthyroidism and ophthalmopathy. TCRdb redid the calling of the multiplex PCR reads with MiXCR, one entry per CDR3 protein. The sample consists of about 420,000 distinct CDR3 sequences, about a sixth of them appearing once. The sequenced sample was blood. The receptor source for this set is a young woman with Graves' hyperthyroidism. CDR3s include the opening cysteine and the closing phenylalanine or tryptophan. The D gene is left open where the match is weak. Size values are once, few and many counts, or a class for expanded clones, and some rows have none.

clone size: many
J gene: TRBJ2-7
V gene: TRBV20-1
D gene: -
CDR3 DNA: TGCAGTGCTGGCCAAAGGGGAGAGCAGTACTTC
CDR3 protein: CSAGQRGEQYF

clone size: many
J gene: TRBJ1-2
V gene: TRBV13
D gene: -
CDR3 DNA: TGTGCCAGCAGCTCATCCTTCGACTCCCGTAGAGGCTACACCTTC
CDR3 protein: CASSSSFDSRRGYTF

clone size: many
J gene: TRBJ1-2
V gene: TRBV3-1
D gene: -
CDR3 DNA: TGTGCCAGCAGCCAAGATCGGGGTTCGAATGGCTACACCTTC
CDR3 protein: CASSQDRGSNGYTF

clone size: -
J gene: TRBJ2-3
V gene: TRBV5-1
D gene: TRBD2
CDR3 DNA: TGCGCCAGCAGCTTGGAGTCTAGCGGGGGGTCACATACGCAGTATTTT
CDR3 protein: CASSLESSGGSHTQYF

clone size: -
J gene: TRBJ2-7
V gene: TRBV4-1
D gene: -
CDR3 DNA: TGCGCCAGCAGCCTTACGATAACGAGAGGGAGCTACGAGCAGTACTTC
CDR3 protein: CASSLTITRGSYEQYF

clone size: -
J gene: TRBJ1-2
V gene: TRBV2
D gene: TRBD1
CDR3 DNA: TGTGCCAGCAGGGGACAGGGGATCCTTGGCTACACCTTC
CDR3 protein: CASRGQGILGYTF

clone size: many
J gene: TRBJ1-2
V gene: TRBV10-2
D gene: TRBD1
CDR3 DNA: TGCGCCAGCAGTGAACCAGGACAGGGTAGACACTATGGCTACACCTTC
CDR3 protein: CASSEPGQGRHYGYTF

clone size: many
J gene: TRBJ2-3
V gene: TRBV29-1
D gene: TRBD2
CDR3 DNA: TGCAGCGTCGGACTCCTCGCGGGAGGCGATACGCAGTATTTT
CDR3 protein: CSVGLLAGGDTQYF

clone size: many
J gene: TRBJ2-5
V gene: TRBV12-3/TRBV12-4
D gene: TRBD1
CDR3 DNA: TGTGCCAGCAGTGCCGGACAGGGGGGAGGAGAGACCCAGTACTTC
CDR3 protein: CASSAGQGGGETQYF

clone size: many
J gene: TRBJ1-3
V gene: TRBV12-3/TRBV12-4
D gene: TRBD1
CDR3 DNA: TGTGCCAGCAGCCAACAGGGACAGGGGAAGAACACCATATATTTT
CDR3 protein: CASSQQGQGKNTIYF

clone size: many
J gene: TRBJ2-3
V gene: TRBV2
D gene: -
CDR3 DNA: TGTGCCAGCAGTGGGGGACGCACAGATACGCAGTATTTT
CDR3 protein: CASSGGRTDTQYF

clone size: -
J gene: TRBJ2-7
V gene: TRBV4-1
D gene: TRBD2
CDR3 DNA: TGCGCCAGCAGCCCTGGACTAGCGGGAGCGGGGGAGCAGTACTTC
CDR3 protein: CASSPGLAGAGEQYF

clone size: -
J gene: TRBJ2-2
V gene: TRBV27
D gene: TRBD1
CDR3 DNA: TGTGCCAGTAGACAGGGCTATACCGGGGAGCTGTTTTTT
CDR3 protein: CASRQGYTGELFF

clone size: many
J gene: TRBJ2-7
V gene: TRBV6-2/TRBV6-3
D gene: -
CDR3 DNA: TGTGCCAGCAGCCCCCTTTTCCGCGAGCAGTACTTC
CDR3 protein: CASSPLFREQYF

clone size: many
J gene: TRBJ2-3
V gene: TRBV18
D gene: -
CDR3 DNA: TGTGCCAGCTCACCACCGTCGGGGCCAGATACGCAGTATTTT
CDR3 protein: CASSPPSGPDTQYF

clone size: many
J gene: TRBJ2-7
V gene: TRBV12-3/TRBV12-4
D gene: TRBD1
CDR3 DNA: TGTGCCAGCAGTTTCACAGGGGCAGGGGCCGACGAGCAGTACTTC
CDR3 protein: CASSFTGAGADEQYF

clone size: -
J gene: TRBJ2-1
V gene: TRBV5-4
D gene: TRBD2
CDR3 DNA: TGTGCCAGCAGCTCCGGGACTAGCGGGGGGAAGTTCTTC
CDR3 protein: CASSSGTSGGKFF

clone size: many
J gene: TRBJ2-1
V gene: TRBV6-1
D gene: -
CDR3 DNA: TGTGCCAGCAGTTCCCGGGGGTACAATGAGCAGTTCTTC
CDR3 protein: CASSSRGYNEQFF

clone size: -
J gene: TRBJ2-1
V gene: TRBV24-1
D gene: TRBD1
CDR3 DNA: TGTGCCACCAGTGATTTGAGGGCAGGGGGAAATGAGCAGTTCTTC
CDR3 protein: CATSDLRAGGNEQFF

clone size: many
J gene: TRBJ1-5
V gene: TRBV28
D gene: TRBD1
CDR3 DNA: TGTGCCAGCAGTTTCACAGGGGTCGGACAGCCCCAGCATTTT
CDR3 protein: CASSFTGVGQPQHF

clone size: many
J gene: TRBJ1-2
V gene: TRBV10-3
D gene: -
CDR3 DNA: TGTGCCATCAGTGAGTCGGTAATTGGCGGTCATTCGGTCAATGGCTACACCTTC
CDR3 protein: CAISESVIGGHSVNGYTF

clone size: few
J gene: TRBJ2-7
V gene: TRBV20-1
D gene: -
CDR3 DNA: TGCAGTGCTAGAGGTCCCGGGCGGCACGAGCAGTACTTC
CDR3 protein: CSARGPGRHEQYF

clone size: many
J gene: TRBJ2-1
V gene: TRBV7-3
D gene: TRBD2
CDR3 DNA: TGTGCCAGCAGCTGGACTAGCGGCAGGCCCAATGAGCAGTTCTTC
CDR3 protein: CASSWTSGRPNEQFF

clone size: many
J gene: TRBJ1-2
V gene: TRBV6-1
D gene: -
CDR3 DNA: TGTGCCAGCAGTTCCGACCTCAACTATGGCTACACCTTC
CDR3 protein: CASSSDLNYGYTF

clone size: many
J gene: TRBJ1-4
V gene: TRBV20-1
D gene: -
CDR3 DNA: TGCAGTGCCCCGGCTCGGGCGAGGGAAAAACTGTTTTTT
CDR3 protein: CSAPARAREKLFF

clone size: many
J gene: TRBJ2-3
V gene: TRBV20-1
D gene: -
CDR3 DNA: TGCAGTGTCACCCGTGTCACAGATACGCAGTATTTT
CDR3 protein: CSVTRVTDTQYF